This record concerns one TCR beta chain sequence. Its antigen is not known. The data are from a study of cytomegalovirus exposure and HLA in healthy donors. Whole-study findings and limits: Among donors in an Asian-associated ancestry cluster, a later analysis reportedly found fewer N-insertions than the approximately 700-donor mean. A few CMV-associated chains were confirmed in vitro to be specific for CMV antigens.

The study ran its PCR with 60 Vbeta and 13 Jbeta primers. Produced via immunoSEQ multiplex PCR; TCRdb's table is partial and in-frame only. The data show approximately 100,000 clones, with roughly 76% seen just once and roughly 4.1% held by the top ten. Trimming removed 5 bases from V and 5 bases from J, with 8 bases in between. The germline gives CDR1 SGHNT, CDR2 YYREEE (reference sequence). The CDR3 is made up of 12 amino acids. The clonotype was recovered from a middle-aged man in good health and CMV-seronegative. The rearrangement uses TRBV5-4 and TRBJ2-1; D remains unclear. The source material was PBMCs. The CDR3 coding sequence is TGTGCCAGCAGTTTGCCTAACAATGAGCAGTTCTTC. Its translation: CASSLPNNEQFF.